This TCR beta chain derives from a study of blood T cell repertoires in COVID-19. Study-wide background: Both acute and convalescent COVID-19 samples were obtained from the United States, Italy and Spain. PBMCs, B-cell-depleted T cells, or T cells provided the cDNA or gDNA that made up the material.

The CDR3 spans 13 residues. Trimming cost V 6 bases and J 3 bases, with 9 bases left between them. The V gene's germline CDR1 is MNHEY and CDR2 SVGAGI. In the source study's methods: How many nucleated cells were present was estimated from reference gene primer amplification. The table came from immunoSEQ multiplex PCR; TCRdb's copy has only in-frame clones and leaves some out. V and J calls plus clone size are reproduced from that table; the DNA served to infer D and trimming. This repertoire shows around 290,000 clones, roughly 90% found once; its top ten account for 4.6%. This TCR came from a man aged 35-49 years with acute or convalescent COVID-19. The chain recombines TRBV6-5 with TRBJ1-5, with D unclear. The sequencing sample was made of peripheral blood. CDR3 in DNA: TGTGCCAGCAGCCGAGGAAACAATCAGCCCCAGCATTTT. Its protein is CASSRGNNQPQHF.